The rows below give T cell receptor beta chains drawn from one sample of a study of CD8+CD57+ T cells in acquired aplastic anemia. TCRdb used MiXCR to reprocess the reads, holding one entry per CDR3 protein. Of about half a million distinct CDR3 sequences listed, around 30% were seen once; the top ten hold under 0.95%. Source material: sorted CD4+, CD8+, or CD8+CD57+ T cells (not recorded which) from PBMCs. Receptors were obtained from a human donor with aplastic anemia. CDR3s include the opening cysteine and the closing phenylalanine or tryptophan. A D gene is named only where the DNA matches it firmly. Some rows mark clone size as missing; the rest say once, few, many or name a class of expanded clone.

>TRBV6-1|TRBD1|-|TRBJ1-6
TGTGCCAGCAGCCAAGCCGGACAGGGAAATTCACCCCTCCACTTT
CASSQAGQGNSPLHF
>TRBV19|-|many|TRBJ1-2
TGTGCCAGTAGTATAGCTGGAGGCTACACCTTC
CASSIAGGYTF
>TRBV2|-|many|TRBJ2-5
TGTGCCAGCAGTGAACAAGGGGCGATACTAGACGTACACTTC
CASSEQGAILDVHF
>TRBV6-1|-|few|TRBJ1-5
TGTGCCAGCAGTCAACAAGTTTCGGCGAATCAGCCCCAGCATTTT
CASSQQVSANQPQHF
>TRBV5-1|TRBD1|-|TRBJ1-4
TGCGCCAGCACCAAGGAGGGACAGGGCGAAAAACTGTTTTTT
CASTKEGQGEKLFF
>TRBV11-1|TRBD1|-|TRBJ2-3
TGTGCCAGCAGCGCCCGGGACAGGGGGCGCGATCAGCCCCAGTATTTT
CASSARDRGRDQPQYF
>TRBV24-1|TRBD2|-|TRBJ2-7
TGTGCCAGCAGTTTCTCGACTGGACTAGTCGAGCGGTACTTC
CASSFSTGLVERYF
>TRBV29-1|-|few|TRBJ1-2
TGCAGCGTTGAAGGGGGCGATGGCTACACCTTC
CSVEGGDGYTF
>TRBV2|-|-|TRBJ1-2
TGTGCCAGCAGAAGGACGGGGGGTGACTATGGCTACACCTTC
CASRRTGGDYGYTF
>TRBV6-4|-|few|TRBJ1-5
TGTGCCAGCAGTGACTCGGGGAATCAGCCCCAGCATTTT
CASSDSGNQPQHF
>TRBV6-1|-|-|TRBJ1-5
TGTGCCAGCAGTGCTCTTAGCAATCAGCCCCAGCATTTT
CASSALSNQPQHF
>TRBV2|TRBD1|-|TRBJ1-2
TGTGCCAGCTCACGGACAGGGAATGGTGGCTACACCTTC
CASSRTGNGGYTF
>TRBV6-1|TRBD1|-|TRBJ1-5
TGTGCCAGCAGGCCGACAGGGTCTAATCAGCCCCAGCATTTT
CASRPTGSNQPQHF
>TRBV20-1|TRBD2|many|TRBJ2-5
TGCAGTGCTAGAGGGACTAGCGGCCAAGAGACCCAGTACTTC
CSARGTSGQETQYF
>TRBV20-1|TRBD2|once|TRBJ2-7
TGCAGTGCTAGGTGGGGGGGAGCCTACGAGCAGTACTTC
CSARWGGAYEQYF
>TRBV11-2|TRBD1|many|TRBJ1-5
TGTGCCAGCAGCCCGGACAGGGGGCGACAGCCCCAGCATTTT
CASSPDRGRQPQHF
>TRBV12-3/TRBV12-4|-|-|TRBJ2-1
TGTGCCAGCAGTTCCCCGGGGTCCCACAATGAGCAGTTCTTC
CASSSPGSHNEQFF
>TRBV4-2|-|few|TRBJ1-3
TGTGCCAGCAGCCAGCCGACGACAGGTACCCGCTCTGGAAACACCATATATTTT
CASSQPTTGTRSGNTIYF
>TRBV27|TRBD1|-|TRBJ1-2
TGTGCCAGCAGTTCTCCGGGACAGGGGGATGGCTACACCTTC
CASSSPGQGDGYTF
>TRBV10-3|TRBD1|-|TRBJ2-1
TGTGCCACCCAAATTGGACAGGGCGACTACAATGAGCAGTTCTTC
CATQIGQGDYNEQFF
>TRBV15|TRBD1|-|TRBJ2-7
TGTGCCACCAGCAGCGGGACCGGGACAGGGGACTACGAGCAGTACTTC
CATSSGTGTGDYEQYF
>TRBV10-3|-|many|TRBJ1-6
TGTGCCATCAGAGGGGATAATTCACCCCTCCACTTT
CAIRGDNSPLHF
>TRBV19|TRBD1|many|TRBJ1-2
TGTGCCACCACCACAGGGGAGGGTGGCTACACCTTC
CATTTGEGGYTF
>TRBV7-9|-|many|TRBJ1-2
TGTGCCAGCAGCTTAGGTGGTGGCTACACCTTC
CASSLGGGYTF
>TRBV10-3|-|once|TRBJ1-5
TGTGCCATCAGTGGTTTGGTTTATCAGCCCCAGCATTTT
CAISGLVYQPQHF
>TRBV12-3/TRBV12-4|-|few|TRBJ1-2
TGTGCCAGCAGTTTCTGGTTGCTGGCAGCCGAGGGCTACACCTTC
CASSFWLLAAEGYTF
>TRBV29-1|TRBD1|many|TRBJ2-1
TGCAGCGTGGGACAGGATCGGGATGAGCAGTTCTTC
CSVGQDRDEQFF
>TRBV6-1|-|-|TRBJ1-6
TGTGCCAGCAGTGACTACGGGGTGAGAGGTTCACCCCTCCACTTT
CASSDYGVRGSPLHF
>TRBV2|-|-|TRBJ2-5
TGTGCCAGCAGTTCTATGGTCCGGCAGACCCAGTACTTC
CASSSMVRQTQYF
>TRBV19|-|-|TRBJ1-4
TGTGCCAGTAGGCCTAGAGTAAATAATGAAAAACTGTTTTTT
CASRPRVNNEKLFF
>TRBV2|TRBD1|many|TRBJ1-1
TGTGCCAGCAGGGGAACCGGACAGGGCATAACTGAAGCTTTCTTT
CASRGTGQGITEAFF
>TRBV20-1|-|-|TRBJ2-3
TGCAGTGCCCAATCGGTAGATACGCAGTATTTT
CSAQSVDTQYF
>TRBV10-3|-|many|TRBJ1-6
TGTGCCATCAGTGAGGGCCGGGACGGGAATTCACCCCTCCACTTT
CAISEGRDGNSPLHF
>TRBV2|-|few|TRBJ1-5
TGTGCCAGCGGCAGGACGGACAATCAGCCCCAGCATTTT
CASGRTDNQPQHF
>TRBV9|TRBD1|few|TRBJ2-5
TGTGCCAGCAGCGTAGGAGACAGGGGATACCAAGAGACCCAGTACTTC
CASSVGDRGYQETQYF
>TRBV5-1|-|-|TRBJ1-1
TGCGCCAGCAGCTCCCGGCCGGGAATGAACACTGAAGCTTTCTTT
CASSSRPGMNTEAFF
>TRBV19|-|-|TRBJ1-2
TGTGCCAGTAGTCCAGGGGCAAGGAACTATGGCTACACCTTC
CASSPGARNYGYTF
>TRBV7-7|-|-|TRBJ2-2
TGTGCTAGCAGCTTGGGAGTAAACACCGGGGAGCTGTTTTTT
CASSLGVNTGELFF
>TRBV19|-|once|TRBJ2-7
TGTGCCAGTAGTATAGTTGGGGACGGACCCTACGAGCAGTACTTC
CASSIVGDGPYEQYF
>TRBV10-2|-|-|TRBJ1-2
TGCGCCAGCAGTGAAGGGGCCACCGGAAGCTATGGCTACACCTTC
CASSEGATGSYGYTF
>TRBV10-3|TRBD1|-|TRBJ2-7
TGTGCCATCAGTGAGTCCAGGGGGAGCTTCTCCTACGAGCAGTACTTC
CAISESRGSFSYEQYF
>TRBV10-3|-|-|TRBJ1-6
TGTGCCATCAGTGTGGGCAGCGACAATTCACCCCTCCACTTT
CAISVGSDNSPLHF
>TRBV19|-|many|TRBJ2-5
TGTGCCAGTATGGGGAAGCAAGAGACCCAGTACTTC
CASMGKQETQYF
>TRBV9|-|-|TRBJ1-4
TGTGCCAGCAGCCCAGCGACAACAACTAATGAAAAACTGTTTTTT
CASSPATTTNEKLFF
>TRBV6-1|-|few|TRBJ1-5
TGTGCCAGCAGTGAAGTTGACGGTGTTTATCAGCCCCAGCATTTT
CASSEVDGVYQPQHF